These 3 T cell receptor beta chains were sequenced from one sample in a study of beta chain features in type 1 diabetes. Sequencing targeted expressed TCRB transcripts, as all isolated RNA had been reverse transcribed. Assay: immunoSEQ multiplex PCR; the TCRdb copy retains only in-frame clones and omits some. The sample contains more than 150,000 clones, about an eighth of which appear only once. Source material: central memory CD4+ T cells from blood. Source of these receptors: a woman in her late teens or twenties in good health.

The sample holds a few counts of this clone. V is TRBV5-1 and J is TRBJ2-1, with D possibly TRBD1 on 5 matching bases. The germline V gene has CDR1 SGHRS and CDR2 YFSETQ. V lost 0 bases, J lost 0 bases, and 10 bases lay in between. This CDR3 contains 16 residues. In DNA, the CDR3 is TGCGCCAGCAGCTTGGAGGCAGGGTCCTCCTACAATGAGCAGTTCTTC. It specifies CASSLEAGSSYNEQFF.

The genes are TRBV7-9 and TRBJ2-5; TRBD1 agrees at 7 bases. Germline assignment: CDR1 SEHNR and CDR2 FQNEAQ (reference sequence). V shed 4 bases, J shed 1 base, and the junction held 6 bases outside the gene matches. CDR3 length: 15 residues. The CDR3 coding sequence is TGTGCCAGCAGCTCCACGGGACAGCCCCAAGAGACCCAGTACTTC. Its protein product is CASSSTGQPQETQYF. Combining the CDR3 with reference TRBV7-9 and TRBJ2-5 gives the whole variable domain DTGVSQNPRHKITKRGQNVTFRCDPISEHNRLYWYRQTLGQGPEFLTYFQNEAQLEKSRLLSDRFSAERPKGSFSTLEIQRTEQGDSAMYLCASSSTGQPQETQYFGPGTRLLVL.

This clone was seen more than once but under ten times. The V and J genes are TRBV4-2 and TRBJ2-7; 8 positions match TRBD1. The germline gives CDR1 LGHNA, CDR2 YNFKEQ. This CDR3 is 15 amino acids long. V shed 4 bases, J shed 3 bases, and the junction held 8 bases outside the gene matches. CDR3 DNA sequence: TGTGCCAGCAGCCCACCTGGACAGGGTGGCTACGAGCAGTACTTC. Translating it yields CASSPPGQGGYEQYF.